Only a few counts were recorded for the clone carrying this T cell receptor beta chain. The antigen is undetermined. Expressed TCRB transcripts were sequenced because the entire RNA isolate underwent reverse transcription. Reads from naive, central memory and regulatory T cell samples averaged about 3.9 million. The table came from immunoSEQ multiplex PCR; TCRdb's copy has only in-frame clones and leaves some out. The data hold 95,000 to 150,000 clones, with less than 20% observed a single time. This sample stems from a study of beta chain features in type 1 diabetes. The wider study: Sorted cell examination encompassed 100,000,000 or so cells across all samples. Points from the study as a whole: All four CD4+ subsets of Type 1 diabetes patients contained TCRB CDR3s that were moderately but significantly shorter. More deletions and fewer insertions at VDJ junctions were found in patients with type 1 diabetes. A cDNA-based sequencing approach could over-represent cells with high TCR expression.

Germline trimming cut 5 bases from V and 6 bases from J; bases unmatched to any gene: 9. Germline-derived CDR1 and CDR2 are SGHTA and FQGNSA. This CDR3 spans 14 amino acids. The specimen sequenced was central memory CD4+ T cells from blood. The sequence was collected from a man between 25 and 39 years old with type 1 diabetes. This rearrangement joins TRBV7-2 to TRBJ2-7; TRBD1 matches at 8 bases. The CDR3 DNA follows: TGTGCCAGCAGCCCCCGGACAGGGCAAGGCGAGCAGTACTTC. It translates to CASSPRTGQGEQYF.